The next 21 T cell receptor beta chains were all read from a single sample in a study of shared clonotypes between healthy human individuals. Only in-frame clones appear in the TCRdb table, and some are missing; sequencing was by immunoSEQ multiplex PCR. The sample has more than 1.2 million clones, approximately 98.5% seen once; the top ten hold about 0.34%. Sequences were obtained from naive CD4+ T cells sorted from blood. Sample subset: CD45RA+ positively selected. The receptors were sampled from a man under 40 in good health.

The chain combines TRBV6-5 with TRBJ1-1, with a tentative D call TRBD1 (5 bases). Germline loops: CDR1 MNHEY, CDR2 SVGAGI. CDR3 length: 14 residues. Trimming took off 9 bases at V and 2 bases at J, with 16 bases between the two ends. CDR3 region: CASSRDQLNTEAFF. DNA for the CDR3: TGTGCCAGTTCCAGGGATCAGCTAAACACTGAAGCTTTCTTT.

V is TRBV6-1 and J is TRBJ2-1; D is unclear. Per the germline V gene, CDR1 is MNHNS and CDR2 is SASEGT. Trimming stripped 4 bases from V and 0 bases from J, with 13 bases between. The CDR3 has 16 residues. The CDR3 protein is CASSGGLPGSYNEQFF. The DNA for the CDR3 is TGTGCCAGCAGTGGGGGATTACCGGGCTCCTACAATGAGCAGTTCTTC.

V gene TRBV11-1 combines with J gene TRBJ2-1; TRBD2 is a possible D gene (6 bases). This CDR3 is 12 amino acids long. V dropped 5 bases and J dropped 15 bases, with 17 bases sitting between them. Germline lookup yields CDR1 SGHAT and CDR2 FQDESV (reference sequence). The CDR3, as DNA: TGTGCCAGCAGCCCGATAGGAGGGCGGGGGTTCTTC. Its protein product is CASSPIGGRGFF.

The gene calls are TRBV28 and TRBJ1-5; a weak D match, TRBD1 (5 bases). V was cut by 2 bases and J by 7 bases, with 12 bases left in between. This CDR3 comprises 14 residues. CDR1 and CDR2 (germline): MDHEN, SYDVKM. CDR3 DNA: TGTGCCAGCAGTTTACTTCGGGACTGGCAGCCCCAGCATTTT. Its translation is CASSLLRDWQPQHF.

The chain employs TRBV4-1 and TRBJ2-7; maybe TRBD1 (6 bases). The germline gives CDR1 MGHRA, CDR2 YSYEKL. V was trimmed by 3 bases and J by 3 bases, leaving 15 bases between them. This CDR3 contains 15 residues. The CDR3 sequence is CASSHQAARGYEQYF. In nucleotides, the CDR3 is TGCGCCAGCAGCCACCAGGCGGCCAGGGGCTACGAGCAGTACTTC.

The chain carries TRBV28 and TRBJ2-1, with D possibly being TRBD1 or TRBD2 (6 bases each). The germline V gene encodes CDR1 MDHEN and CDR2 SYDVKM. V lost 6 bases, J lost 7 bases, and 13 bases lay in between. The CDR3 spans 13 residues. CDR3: CASSGGARNEQFF. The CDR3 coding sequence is TGTGCCAGCAGCGGGGGCGCGAGGAATGAGCAGTTCTTC.

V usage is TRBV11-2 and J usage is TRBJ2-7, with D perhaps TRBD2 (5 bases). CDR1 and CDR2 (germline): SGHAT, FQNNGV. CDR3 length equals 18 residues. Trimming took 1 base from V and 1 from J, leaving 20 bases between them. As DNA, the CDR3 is TGTGCCAGCAGCTTAGGTCGAGGGCGGGTGGGCGGATCCTACGAGCAGTACTTC. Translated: CASSLGRGRVGGSYEQYF.

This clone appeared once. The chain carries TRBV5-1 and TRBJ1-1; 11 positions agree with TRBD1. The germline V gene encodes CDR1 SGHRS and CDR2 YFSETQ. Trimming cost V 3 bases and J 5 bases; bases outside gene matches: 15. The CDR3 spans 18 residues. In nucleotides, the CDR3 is TGCGCCAGCAGCTCCGGGACAGGGGGATCTGGCTTACTTACTGAAGCTTTCTTT. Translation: CASSSGTGGSGLLTEAFF.

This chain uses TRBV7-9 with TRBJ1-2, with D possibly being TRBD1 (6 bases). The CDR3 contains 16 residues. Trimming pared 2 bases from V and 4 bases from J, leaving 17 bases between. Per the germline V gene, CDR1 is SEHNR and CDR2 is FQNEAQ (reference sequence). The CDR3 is CASSLIGGRTFYGYTF. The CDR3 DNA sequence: TGTGCCAGCAGCTTAATCGGGGGCCGCACCTTCTATGGCTACACCTTC.

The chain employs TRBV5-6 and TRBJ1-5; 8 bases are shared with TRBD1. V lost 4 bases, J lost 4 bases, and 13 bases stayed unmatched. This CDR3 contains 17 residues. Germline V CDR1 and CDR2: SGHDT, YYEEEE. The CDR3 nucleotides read TGTGCCAGCAGCCTAAGGGACAGGATTCGGGGGAATCAGCCCCAGCATTTT. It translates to CASSLRDRIRGNQPQHF. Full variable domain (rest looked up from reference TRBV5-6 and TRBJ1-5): DAGVTQSPTHLIKTRGQQVTLRCSPKSGHDTVSWYQQALGQGPQFIFQYYEEEERQRGNFPDRFSGHQFPNYSSELNVNALLLGDSALYLCASSLRDRIRGNQPQHFGDGTRLSIL.

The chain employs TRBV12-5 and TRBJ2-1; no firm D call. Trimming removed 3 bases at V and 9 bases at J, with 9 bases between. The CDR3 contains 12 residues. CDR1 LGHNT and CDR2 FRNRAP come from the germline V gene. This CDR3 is CASGFIGSEQFF. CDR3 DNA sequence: TGTGCTAGTGGTTTCATCGGCAGTGAGCAGTTCTTC.

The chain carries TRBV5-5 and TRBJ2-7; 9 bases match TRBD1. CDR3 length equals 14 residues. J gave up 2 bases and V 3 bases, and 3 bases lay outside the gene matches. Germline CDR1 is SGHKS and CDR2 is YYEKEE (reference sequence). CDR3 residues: CASSSRDRAYEQYF. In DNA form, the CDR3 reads TGTGCCAGCAGCTCGCGGGACAGGGCCTACGAGCAGTACTTC.

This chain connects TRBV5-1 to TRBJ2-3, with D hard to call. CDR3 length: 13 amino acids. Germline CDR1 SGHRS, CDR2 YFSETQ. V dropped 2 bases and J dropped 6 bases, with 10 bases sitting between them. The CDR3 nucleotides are TGCGCCAGCAGCTTTAAGGGTGACGATACGCAGTATTTT. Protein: CASSFKGDDTQYF.

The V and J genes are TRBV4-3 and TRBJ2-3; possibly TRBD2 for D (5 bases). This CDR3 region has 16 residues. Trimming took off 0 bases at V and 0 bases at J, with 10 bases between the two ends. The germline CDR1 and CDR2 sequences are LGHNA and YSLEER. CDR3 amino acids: CASSQDDGGSTDTQYF. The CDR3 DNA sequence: TGCGCCAGCAGCCAAGATGATGGCGGGAGCACAGATACGCAGTATTTT.

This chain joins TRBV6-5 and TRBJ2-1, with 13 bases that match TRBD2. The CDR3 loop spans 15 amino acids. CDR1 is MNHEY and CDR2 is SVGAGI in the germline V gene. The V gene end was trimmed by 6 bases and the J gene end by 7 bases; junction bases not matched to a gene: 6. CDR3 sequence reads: CASSRTSGSRNEQFF. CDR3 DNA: TGTGCCAGCAGCAGGACTAGCGGGAGTAGAAATGAGCAGTTCTTC.

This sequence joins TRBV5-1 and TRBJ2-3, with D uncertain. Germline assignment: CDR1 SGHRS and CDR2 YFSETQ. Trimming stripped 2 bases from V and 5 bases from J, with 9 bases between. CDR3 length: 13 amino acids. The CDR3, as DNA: TGCGCCAGCAGCTTATCGGGTTTAGATACGCAGTATTTT. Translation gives CASSLSGLDTQYF.

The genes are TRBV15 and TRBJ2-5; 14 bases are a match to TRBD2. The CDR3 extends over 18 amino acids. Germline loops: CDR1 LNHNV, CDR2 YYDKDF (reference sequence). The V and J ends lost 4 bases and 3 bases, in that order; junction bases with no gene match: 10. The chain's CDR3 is CATSKGLAGVGSKETQYF. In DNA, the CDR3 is TGTGCCACCAGCAAGGGACTAGCGGGAGTGGGGTCTAAAGAGACCCAGTACTTC.

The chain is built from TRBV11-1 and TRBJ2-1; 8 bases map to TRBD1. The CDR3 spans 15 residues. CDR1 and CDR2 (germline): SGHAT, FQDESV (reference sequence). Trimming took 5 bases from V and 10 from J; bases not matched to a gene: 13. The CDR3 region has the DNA TGTGCCAGCAGCATCTACCGACAGGGGATGGGGGAGCAGTTCTTC. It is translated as CASSIYRQGMGEQFF.

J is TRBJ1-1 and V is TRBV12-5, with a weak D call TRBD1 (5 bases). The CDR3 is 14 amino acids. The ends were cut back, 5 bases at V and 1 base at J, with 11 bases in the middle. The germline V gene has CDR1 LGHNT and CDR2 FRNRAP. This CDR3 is CASGLGGGNTEAFF. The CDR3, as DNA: TGTGCTAGTGGTCTCGGCGGGGGGAACACTGAAGCTTTCTTT. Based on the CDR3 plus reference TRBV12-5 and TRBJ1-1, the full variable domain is DARVTQTPRHKVTEMGQEVTMRCQPILGHNTVFWYRQTMMQGLELLAYFRNRAPLDDSGMPKDRFSAEMPDATLATLKIQPSEPRDSAVYFCASGLGGGNTEAFFGQGTRLTVV.

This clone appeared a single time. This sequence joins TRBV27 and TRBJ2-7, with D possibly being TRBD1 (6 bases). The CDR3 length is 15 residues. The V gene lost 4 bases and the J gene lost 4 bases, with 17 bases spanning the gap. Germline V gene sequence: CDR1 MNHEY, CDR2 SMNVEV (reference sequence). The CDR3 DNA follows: TGTGCCAGCAGTTCAATCCGCCAGGGGAAATACGAGCAGTACTTC. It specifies CASSSIRQGKYEQYF.

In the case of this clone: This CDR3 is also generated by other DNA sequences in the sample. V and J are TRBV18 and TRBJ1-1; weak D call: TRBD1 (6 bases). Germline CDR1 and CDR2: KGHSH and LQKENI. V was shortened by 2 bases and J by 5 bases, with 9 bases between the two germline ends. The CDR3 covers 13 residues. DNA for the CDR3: TGTGCCAGCTCACCAGAAAGGGGGACTGAAGCTTTCTTT. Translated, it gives CASSPERGTEAFF.